This T cell receptor beta chain stems from a study of PD-L1 blockade in urothelial cancer. Study summary: The patients had undergone anywhere from 0 to 3 prior chemotherapy regimens.

The CDR3 covers 16 residues. Trimming removed 0 bases at V and 0 bases at J, with 12 bases between. Germline lookup yields CDR1 LNHNV and CDR2 YYDKDF (reference sequence). Clones were read by immunoSEQ multiplex PCR, and TCRdb kept only the in-frame ones, dropping some. The table includes some 47,000 clones, almost 85% detected once. The V and J genes are TRBV15 and TRBJ2-7, with D perhaps matching TRBD2 (5 bases). The receptor comes from a man between 65 and 85 years old with urothelial cancer. This sample comprised PBMCs, obtained around atezolizumab (anti-PD-L1) treatment. CDR3 loop: CATSRERTASSYEQYF. CDR3 coding DNA: TGTGCCACCAGCAGAGAAAGGACTGCGAGCTCCTACGAGCAGTACTTC.